This T cell receptor (beta chain) was obtained from a study of blood T cells in healthy people across ages. Study observations and caveats: The fall in TCR beta diversity per million T cells was roughly linear with age. The study found TCR beta diversity correlated strongly with naive T cell percentage.

Germline V lookup: CDR1 MNHNS, CDR2 SASEGT. The CDR3 is made up of 14 amino acids. V shed 6 bases, J shed 5 bases, and the junction held 7 bases outside the gene matches. Peripheral blood samples of 9.5 to 10 milliliters were drawn from each donor. The study isolated at least 6.5 million PBMCs from each sample. This clonotype was seen a handful of times. The antigen is not known. Next came a second PCR, run for about 6 to 11 cycles, which used a sample-barcoded 5' primer along with a J-beta primer mix. TCRdb re-called the 5' RACE reads with MiXCR, one entry per CDR3 protein. This table has some 1.4 million distinct CDR3 sequences, around two fifths appearing once.

This TCR came from a woman under 30 in good health. Sample: blood. The chain combines TRBV6-1 with TRBJ2-7; 10 positions match TRBD1. The CDR3 region has the DNA TGTGCCAGCAGGCCGGGACAGGGGTCAGACGAGCAGTACTTC. Translating it yields CASRPGQGSDEQYF.